This TCR beta chain was observed in a study of cytomegalovirus exposure and HLA in healthy donors. Regarding the study as a whole: A later analysis by the authors found several of the most significant clusters apparently linked to common viral pathogens.

This clone was seen once. Its antigen is unidentified. V dropped 4 bases and J dropped 3; count of bases not matched to a gene: 8. The CDR3 is 15 amino acids. CDR1 and CDR2 (germline): MNHNS, SASEGT. The PCR had 60 Vbeta and 13 Jbeta primers. Method: immunoSEQ multiplex PCR; TCRdb's copy keeps in-frame clones and lacks some. This table has under 200,000 clones, approximately 80% appearing once. The sample consisted of PBMCs. The chain recombines TRBV6-1 with TRBJ1-2, with TRBD1 matching over 7 bases. The sequence derives from a woman between 18 and 29 years old in good health and CMV-seronegative. The CDR3 DNA follows: TGTGCCAGCAGTGCCCCCCGACAGGGACACTATGGCTACACCTTC. Translated, it gives CASSAPRQGHYGYTF.